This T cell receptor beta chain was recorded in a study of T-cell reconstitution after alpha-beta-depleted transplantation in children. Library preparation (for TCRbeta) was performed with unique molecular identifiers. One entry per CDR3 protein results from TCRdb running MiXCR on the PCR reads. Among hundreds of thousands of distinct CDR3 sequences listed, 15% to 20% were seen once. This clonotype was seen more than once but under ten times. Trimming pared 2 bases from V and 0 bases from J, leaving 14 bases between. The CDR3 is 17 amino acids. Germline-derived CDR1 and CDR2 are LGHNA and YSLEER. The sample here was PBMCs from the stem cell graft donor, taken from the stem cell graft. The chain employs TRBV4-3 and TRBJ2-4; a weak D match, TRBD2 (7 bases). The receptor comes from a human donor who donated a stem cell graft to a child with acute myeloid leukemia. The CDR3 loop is CASSQNLRGGAKNIQYF. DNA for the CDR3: TGCGCCAGCAGCCAAAATTTAAGGGGGGGAGCCAAAAACATTCAGTACTTC.